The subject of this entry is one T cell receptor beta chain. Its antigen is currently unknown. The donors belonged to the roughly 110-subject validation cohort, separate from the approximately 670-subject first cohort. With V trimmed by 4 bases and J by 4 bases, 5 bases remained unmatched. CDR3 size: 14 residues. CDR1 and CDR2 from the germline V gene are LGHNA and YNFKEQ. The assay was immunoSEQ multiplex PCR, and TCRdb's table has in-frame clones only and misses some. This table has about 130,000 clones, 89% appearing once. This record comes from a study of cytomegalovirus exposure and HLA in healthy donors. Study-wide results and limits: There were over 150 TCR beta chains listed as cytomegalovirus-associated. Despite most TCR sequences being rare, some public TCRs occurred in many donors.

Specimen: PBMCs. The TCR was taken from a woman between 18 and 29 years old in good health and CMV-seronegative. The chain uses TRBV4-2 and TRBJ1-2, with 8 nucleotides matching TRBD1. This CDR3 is CASSLGQGAYGYTF. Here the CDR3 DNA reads TGTGCCAGCAGCCTCGGACAGGGCGCCTATGGCTACACCTTC.